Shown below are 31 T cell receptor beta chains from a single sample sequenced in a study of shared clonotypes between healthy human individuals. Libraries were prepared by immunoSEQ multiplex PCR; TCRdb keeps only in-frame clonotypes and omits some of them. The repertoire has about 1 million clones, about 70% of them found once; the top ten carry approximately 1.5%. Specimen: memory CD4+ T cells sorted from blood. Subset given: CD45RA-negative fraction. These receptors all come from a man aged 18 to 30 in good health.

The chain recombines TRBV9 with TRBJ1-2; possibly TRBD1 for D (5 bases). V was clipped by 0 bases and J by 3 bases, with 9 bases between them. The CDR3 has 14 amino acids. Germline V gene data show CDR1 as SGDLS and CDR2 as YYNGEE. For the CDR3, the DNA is TGTGCCAGCAGCGTAGACGCAGGGTACTATGGCTACACCTTC. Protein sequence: CASSVDAGYYGYTF. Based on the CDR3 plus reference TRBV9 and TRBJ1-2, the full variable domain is DSGVTQTPKHLITATGQRVTLRCSPRSGDLSVYWYQQSLDQGLQFLIQYYNGEERAKGNILERFSAQQFPDLHSELNLSSLELGDSALYFCASSVDAGYYGYTFGSGTRLTVV.

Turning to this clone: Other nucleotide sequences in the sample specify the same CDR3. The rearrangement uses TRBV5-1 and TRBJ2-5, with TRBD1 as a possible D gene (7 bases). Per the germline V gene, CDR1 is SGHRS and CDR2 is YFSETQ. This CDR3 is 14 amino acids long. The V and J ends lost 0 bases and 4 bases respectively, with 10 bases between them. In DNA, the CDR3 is TGCGCCAGCAGCTTGGGACAGGGAGGAGAGACCCAGTACTTC. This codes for CASSLGQGGETQYF.

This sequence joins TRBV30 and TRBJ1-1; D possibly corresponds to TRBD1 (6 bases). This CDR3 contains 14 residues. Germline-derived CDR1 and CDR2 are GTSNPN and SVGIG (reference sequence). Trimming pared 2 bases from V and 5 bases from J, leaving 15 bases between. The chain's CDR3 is CAWSSRRRGTEAFF. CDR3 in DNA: TGTGCCTGGAGTTCCCGACGAAGGGGGACTGAAGCTTTCTTT.

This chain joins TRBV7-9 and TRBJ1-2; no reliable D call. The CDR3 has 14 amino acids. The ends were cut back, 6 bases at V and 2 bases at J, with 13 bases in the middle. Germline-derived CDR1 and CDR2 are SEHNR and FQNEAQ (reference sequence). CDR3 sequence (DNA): TGTGCCAGCAGTAGGGCAAATTCGAACTATGGCTACACCTTC. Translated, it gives CASSRANSNYGYTF.

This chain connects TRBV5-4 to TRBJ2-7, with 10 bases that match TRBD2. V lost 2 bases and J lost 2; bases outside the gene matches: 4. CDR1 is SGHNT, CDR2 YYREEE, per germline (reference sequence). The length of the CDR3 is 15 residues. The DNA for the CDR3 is TGTGCCAGCAGCTTAGCGGGAGGGCCAACCTACGAGCAGTACTTC. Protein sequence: CASSLAGGPTYEQYF.

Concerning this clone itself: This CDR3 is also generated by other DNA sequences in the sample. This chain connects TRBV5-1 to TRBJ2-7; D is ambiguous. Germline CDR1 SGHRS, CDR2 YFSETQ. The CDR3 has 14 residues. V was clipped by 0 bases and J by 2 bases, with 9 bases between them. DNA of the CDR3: TGCGCCAGCAGCTTGGGTGGCCGAACCTACGAGCAGTACTTC. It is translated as CASSLGGRTYEQYF.

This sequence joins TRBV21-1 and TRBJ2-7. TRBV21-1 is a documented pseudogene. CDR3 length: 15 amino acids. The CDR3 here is CASSSLGRRPYEQYF. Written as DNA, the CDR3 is TGTGCCAGCAGCAGCCTAGGACGAAGACCCTACGAGCAGTACTTC.

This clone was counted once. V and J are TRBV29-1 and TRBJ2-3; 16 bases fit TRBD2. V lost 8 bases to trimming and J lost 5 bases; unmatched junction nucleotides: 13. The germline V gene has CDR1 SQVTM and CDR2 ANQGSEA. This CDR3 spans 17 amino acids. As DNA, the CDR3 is TGCAGCACTCGAATCGGGACTAGCGGGGGGGCCAGAGATACGCAGTATTTT. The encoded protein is CSTRIGTSGGARDTQYF.

The CDR3 sequence: CASSLAGGVNTEAFF. The CDR3 DNA reads TGTGCCAGCAGCTTGGCGGGGGGCGTAAACACTGAAGCTTTCTTT. The chain combines TRBV5-4 with TRBJ1-1, with a weak D call TRBD1 (6 bases). Germline CDR1 is SGHNT and CDR2 is YYREEE (reference sequence). The CDR3 is made up of 15 amino acids. V was clipped by 0 bases and J by 2 bases, with 11 bases between them.

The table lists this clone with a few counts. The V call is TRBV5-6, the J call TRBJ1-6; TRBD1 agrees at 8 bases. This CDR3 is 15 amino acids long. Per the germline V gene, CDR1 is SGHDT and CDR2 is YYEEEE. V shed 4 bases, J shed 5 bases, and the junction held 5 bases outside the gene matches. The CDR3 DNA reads TGTGCCAGCAGCCCCGTGGACAGGGATAATTCACCCCTCCACTTT. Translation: CASSPVDRDNSPLHF.

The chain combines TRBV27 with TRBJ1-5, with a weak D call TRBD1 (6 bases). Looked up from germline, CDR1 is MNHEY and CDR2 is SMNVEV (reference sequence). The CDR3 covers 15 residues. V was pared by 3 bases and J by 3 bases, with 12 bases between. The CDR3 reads CASSFLGGDNQPQHF. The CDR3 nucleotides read TGTGCCAGCAGTTTTTTGGGGGGCGACAATCAGCCCCAGCATTTT.

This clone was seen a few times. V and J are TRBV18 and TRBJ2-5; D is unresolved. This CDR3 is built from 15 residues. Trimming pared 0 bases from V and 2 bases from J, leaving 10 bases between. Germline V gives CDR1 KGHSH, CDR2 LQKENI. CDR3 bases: TGTGCCAGCTCACCACCTTCCAGGCAGCAAGAGACCCAGTACTTC. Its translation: CASSPPSRQQETQYF.

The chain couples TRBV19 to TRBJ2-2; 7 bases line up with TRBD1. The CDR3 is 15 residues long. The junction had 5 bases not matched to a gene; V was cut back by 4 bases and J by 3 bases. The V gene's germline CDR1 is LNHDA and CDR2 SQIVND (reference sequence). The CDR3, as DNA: TGTGCCAGTAGTACACAGGGGTCGGACACCGGGGAGCTGTTTTTT. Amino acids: CASSTQGSDTGELFF.

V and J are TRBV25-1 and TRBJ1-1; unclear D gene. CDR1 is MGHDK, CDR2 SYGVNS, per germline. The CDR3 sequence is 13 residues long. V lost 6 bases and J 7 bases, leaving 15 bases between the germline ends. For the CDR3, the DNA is TGTGCCAGCAGCTCCGCGTGGGCGATTGAAGCTTTCTTT. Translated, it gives CASSSAWAIEAFF.

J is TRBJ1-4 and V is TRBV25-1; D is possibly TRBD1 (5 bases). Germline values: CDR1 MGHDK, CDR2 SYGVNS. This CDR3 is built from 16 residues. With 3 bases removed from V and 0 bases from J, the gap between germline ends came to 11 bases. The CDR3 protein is CASSEPGGATNEKLFF. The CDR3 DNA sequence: TGTGCCAGCAGTGAGCCCGGGGGGGCAACTAATGAAAAACTGTTTTTT.

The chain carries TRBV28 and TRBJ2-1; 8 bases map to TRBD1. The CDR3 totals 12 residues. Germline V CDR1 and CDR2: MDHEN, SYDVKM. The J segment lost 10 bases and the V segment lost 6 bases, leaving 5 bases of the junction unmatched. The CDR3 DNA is TGTGCCAGCAGAAGGACAGGGAGCGAGCAGTTCTTC. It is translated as CASRRTGSEQFF. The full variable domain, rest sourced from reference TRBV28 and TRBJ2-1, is DVKVTQSSRYLVKRTGEKVFLECVQDMDHENMFWYRQDPGLGLRLIYFSYDVKMKEKGDIPEGYSVSREKKERFSLILESASTNQTSMYLCASRRTGSEQFFGPGTRLTVL.

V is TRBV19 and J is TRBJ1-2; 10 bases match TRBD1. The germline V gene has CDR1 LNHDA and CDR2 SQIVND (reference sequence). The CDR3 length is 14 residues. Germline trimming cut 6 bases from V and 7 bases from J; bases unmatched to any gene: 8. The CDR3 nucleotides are TGTGCCAGTAGCGCGGGACAGGGGTTCGCTGGCTACACCTTC. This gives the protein CASSAGQGFAGYTF.

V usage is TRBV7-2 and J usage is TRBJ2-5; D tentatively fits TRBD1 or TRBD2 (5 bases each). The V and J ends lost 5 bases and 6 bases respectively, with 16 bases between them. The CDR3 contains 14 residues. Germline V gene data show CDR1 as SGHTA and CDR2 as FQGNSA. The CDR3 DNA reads TGTGCCAGCAGCCCGACCCGGGGCTTCCAGACCCAGTACTTC. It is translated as CASSPTRGFQTQYF. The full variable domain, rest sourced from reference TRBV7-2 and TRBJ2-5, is GAGVSQSPSNKVTEKGKDVELRCDPISGHTALYWYRQSLGQGLEFLIYFQGNSAPDKSGLPSDRFSAERTGGSVSTLTIQRTQQEDSAVYLCASSPTRGFQTQYFGPGTRLLVL.

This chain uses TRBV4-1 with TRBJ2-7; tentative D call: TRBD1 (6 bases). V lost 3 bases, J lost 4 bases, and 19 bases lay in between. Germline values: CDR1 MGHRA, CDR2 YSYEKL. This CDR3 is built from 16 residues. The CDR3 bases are TGCGCCAGCAGCCACCGGGACCGGCAGGGGATGTACGAGCAGTACTTC. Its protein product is CASSHRDRQGMYEQYF.

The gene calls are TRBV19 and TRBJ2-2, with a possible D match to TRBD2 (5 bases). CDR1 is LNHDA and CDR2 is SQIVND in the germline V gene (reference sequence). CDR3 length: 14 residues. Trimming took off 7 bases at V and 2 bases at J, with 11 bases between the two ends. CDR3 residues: CASMASFNTGELFF. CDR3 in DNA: TGTGCCAGTATGGCTAGCTTCAACACCGGGGAGCTGTTTTTT.

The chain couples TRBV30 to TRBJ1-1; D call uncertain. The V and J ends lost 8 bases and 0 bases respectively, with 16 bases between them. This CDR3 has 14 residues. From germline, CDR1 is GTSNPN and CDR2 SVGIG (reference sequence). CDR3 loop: CATTVRLMNTEAFF. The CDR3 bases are TGTGCCACCACAGTGCGGTTAATGAACACTGAAGCTTTCTTT.

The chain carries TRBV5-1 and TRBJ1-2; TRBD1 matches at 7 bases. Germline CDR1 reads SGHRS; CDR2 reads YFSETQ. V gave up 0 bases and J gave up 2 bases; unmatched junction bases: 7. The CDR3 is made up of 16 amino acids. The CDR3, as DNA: TGCGCCAGCAGCTTGGGACAGGGCAAAGGAAACTATGGCTACACCTTC. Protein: CASSLGQGKGNYGYTF.

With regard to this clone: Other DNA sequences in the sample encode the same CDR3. CDR3 in amino acids: CATSWGRGNTEAFF. CDR3 bases: TGTGCCACCTCATGGGGCCGGGGGAACACTGAAGCTTTCTTT. The chain employs TRBV15 and TRBJ1-1, with D possibly matching TRBD1 (5 bases). Germline values: CDR1 LNHNV, CDR2 YYDKDF (reference sequence). CDR3 length equals 14 residues. V lost 8 bases and J lost 1, with 14 bases in between. The complete variable domain, with remaining parts taken from reference TRBV15 and TRBJ1-1, reads DAMVIQNPRYQVTQFGKPVTLSCSQTLNHNVMYWYQQKSSQAPKLLFHYYDKDFNNEADTPDNFQSRRPNTSFCFLDIRSPGLGDTAMYLCATSWGRGNTEAFFGQGTRLTVV.

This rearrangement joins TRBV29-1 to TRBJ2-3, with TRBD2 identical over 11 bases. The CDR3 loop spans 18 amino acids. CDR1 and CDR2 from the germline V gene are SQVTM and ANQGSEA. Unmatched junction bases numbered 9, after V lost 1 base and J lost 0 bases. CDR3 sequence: CSVEGSGRASRSTDTQYF. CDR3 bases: TGCAGCGTTGAAGGTAGCGGGAGGGCCTCACGTAGCACAGATACGCAGTATTTT.

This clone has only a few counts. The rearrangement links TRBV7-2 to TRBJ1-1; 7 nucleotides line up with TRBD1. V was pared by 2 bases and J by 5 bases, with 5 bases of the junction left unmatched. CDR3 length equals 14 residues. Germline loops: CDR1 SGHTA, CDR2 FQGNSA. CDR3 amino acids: CASSLRGPRTEAFF. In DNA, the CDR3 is TGTGCCAGCAGCTTAAGGGGGCCAAGGACTGAAGCTTTCTTT.

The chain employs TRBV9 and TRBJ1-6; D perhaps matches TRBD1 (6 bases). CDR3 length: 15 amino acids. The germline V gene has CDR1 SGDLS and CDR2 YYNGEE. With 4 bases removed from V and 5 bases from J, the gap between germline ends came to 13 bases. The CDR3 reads CASSPRDKNNSPLHF. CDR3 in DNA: TGTGCCAGCAGCCCCAGGGACAAAAATAATTCACCCCTCCACTTT. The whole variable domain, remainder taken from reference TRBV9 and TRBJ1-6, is DSGVTQTPKHLITATGQRVTLRCSPRSGDLSVYWYQQSLDQGLQFLIQYYNGEERAKGNILERFSAQQFPDLHSELNLSSLELGDSALYFCASSPRDKNNSPLHFGNGTRLTVT.

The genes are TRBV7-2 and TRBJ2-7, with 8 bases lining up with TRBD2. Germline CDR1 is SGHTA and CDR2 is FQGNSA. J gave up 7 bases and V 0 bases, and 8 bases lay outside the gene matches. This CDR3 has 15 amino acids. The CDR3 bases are TGTGCCAGCAGCTTAGCTAGCGGGACCGTGGGGGAGCAGTACTTC. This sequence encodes CASSLASGTVGEQYF.

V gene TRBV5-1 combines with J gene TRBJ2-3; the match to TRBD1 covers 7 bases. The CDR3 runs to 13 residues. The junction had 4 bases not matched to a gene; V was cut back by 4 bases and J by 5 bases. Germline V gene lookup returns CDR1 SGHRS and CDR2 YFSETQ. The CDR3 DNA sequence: TGCGCCAGCAGCCTGACAGGGAGAGATACGCAGTATTTT. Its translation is CASSLTGRDTQYF.

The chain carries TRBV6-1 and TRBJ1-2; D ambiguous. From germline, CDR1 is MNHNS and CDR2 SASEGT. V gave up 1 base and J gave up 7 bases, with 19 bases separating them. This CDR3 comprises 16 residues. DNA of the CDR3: TGTGCCAGCAGTGAAGACGGGTTGGGTTTCAACGGTGGCTACACCTTC. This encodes CASSEDGLGFNGGYTF.

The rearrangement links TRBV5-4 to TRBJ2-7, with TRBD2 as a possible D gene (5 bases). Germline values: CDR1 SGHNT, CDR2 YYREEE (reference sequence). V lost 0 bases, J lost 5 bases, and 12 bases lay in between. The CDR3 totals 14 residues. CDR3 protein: CASSLGQRSDEQYF. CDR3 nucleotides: TGTGCCAGCAGCTTGGGTCAGCGGAGTGACGAGCAGTACTTC.

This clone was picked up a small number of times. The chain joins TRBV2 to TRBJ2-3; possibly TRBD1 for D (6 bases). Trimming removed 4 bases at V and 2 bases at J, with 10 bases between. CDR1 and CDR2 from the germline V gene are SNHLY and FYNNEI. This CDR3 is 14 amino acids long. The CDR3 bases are TGTGCCAGCAGTGGACAGGCGGTCACAGATACGCAGTATTTT. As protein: CASSGQAVTDTQYF. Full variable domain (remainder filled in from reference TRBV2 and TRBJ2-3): EPEVTQTPSHQVTQMGQEVILRCVPISNHLYFYWYRQILGQKVEFLVSFYNNEISEKSEIFDDQFSVERPDGSNFTLKIRSTKLEDSAMYFCASSGQAVTDTQYFGPGTRLTVL.